The 31 T cell receptor beta chains listed next were all sequenced from one sample in a study of OX40 agonist ivuxolimab in advanced cancers. Some clones are missing from TCRdb's copy, which holds only in-frame ones; the method was immunoSEQ multiplex PCR. Of about 89,000 clones listed, 85% to 95% are singletons. This specimen consisted of CD4+ or CD8+ T cells sorted from blood, obtained in a trial of the OX40 agonist ivuxolimab. The receptors stem from an adult with an advanced solid tumor such as melanoma, head and neck, liver or kidney cancer.

CDR3 loop: CASSYGGTDTQYF. The CDR3 region has the DNA TGTGCCAGCAGTTACGGTGGCACAGATACGCAGTATTTT. V is TRBV6-6 and J is TRBJ2-3, with D unresolved. The CDR3 spans 13 residues. V was trimmed by 2 bases and J by 1 base, leaving 4 bases between them. Germline-derived CDR1 and CDR2 are MNHNY and SVGAGI (reference sequence).

The gene calls are TRBV28 and TRBJ1-1; D is unresolved. Per the germline V gene, CDR1 is MDHEN and CDR2 is SYDVKM. V lost 6 bases to trimming and J lost 4 bases, with 9 bases between them. This CDR3 has 12 amino acids. CDR3 nucleotides: TGTGCCAGCAGGCGAGGGTCCACTGAAGCTTTCTTT. Amino acids: CASRRGSTEAFF. Full variable domain (remainder filled in from reference TRBV28 and TRBJ1-1): DVKVTQSSRYLVKRTGEKVFLECVQDMDHENMFWYRQDPGLGLRLIYFSYDVKMKEKGDIPEGYSVSREKKERFSLILESASTNQTSMYLCASRRGSTEAFFGQGTRLTVV.

CDR3 protein: CAWAPGLTYNEQFF. The CDR3 DNA sequence: TGTGCCTGGGCTCCGGGACTCACCTACAATGAGCAGTTCTTC. V gene TRBV30 combines with J gene TRBJ2-1, with D perhaps TRBD2 (6 bases). V gave up 5 bases and J gave up 2 bases, with 13 bases separating them. Germline V gene sequence: CDR1 GTSNPN, CDR2 SVGIG (reference sequence). CDR3 length equals 14 residues.

In its sample, this clone was seen once. The J gene is TRBJ2-1, the V gene TRBV7-3, with 8 bases matching TRBD2. From germline, CDR1 is SGHTA and CDR2 FQGTGA. This CDR3 has 17 residues. V lost 0 bases and J lost 0; bases outside the gene matches: 4. The CDR3 nucleotides read TGTGCCAGCAGCTTAACGTACGGGGGGGACTCCTACAATGAGCAGTTCTTC. It translates to CASSLTYGGDSYNEQFF.

V is TRBV7-2 and J is TRBJ1-4; D call uncertain. The germline gives CDR1 SGHTA, CDR2 FQGNSA. CDR3 length: 15 amino acids. Trimming stripped 2 bases from V and 1 base from J, with 8 bases between. In nucleotides, the CDR3 is TGTGCCAGCAGCTTAACCGGTTTAACTAATGAAAAACTGTTTTTT. It is translated as CASSLTGLTNEKLFF.

The chain carries TRBV6-5 and TRBJ1-5, with D possibly matching TRBD1 (5 bases). V was pared by 6 bases and J by 7 bases, with 13 bases between. This CDR3 contains 13 residues. Germline-derived CDR1 and CDR2 are MNHEY and SVGAGI. The CDR3 here is CASRGTRNQPQHF. The CDR3, as DNA: TGTGCCAGCAGGGGGACCCGGAACCAGCCCCAGCATTTT.

V is TRBV6-5 and J is TRBJ2-2, with a weak D call TRBD1 (6 bases). The CDR3 spans 16 residues. Germline V lookup: CDR1 MNHEY, CDR2 SVGAGI. The V end was cut by 0 bases, the J end by 5 bases, with 13 bases between. CDR3 residues: CASSYSSQGFTGELFF. For the CDR3, the DNA is TGTGCCAGCAGTTACTCGAGCCAGGGGTTTACCGGGGAGCTGTTTTTT.

V is TRBV28 and J is TRBJ1-6; D is unresolved. V was cut by 1 base and J by 14 bases, with 9 bases left in between. This CDR3 contains 12 residues. The V gene's germline CDR1 is MDHEN and CDR2 SYDVKM. The CDR3 DNA reads as TGTGCCAGCAGTTTATCTGGGAGGGCCCTCCACTTT. Its translation: CASSLSGRALHF. The whole variable domain, filled in from reference TRBV28 and TRBJ1-6, reads DVKVTQSSRYLVKRTGEKVFLECVQDMDHENMFWYRQDPGLGLRLIYFSYDVKMKEKGDIPEGYSVSREKKERFSLILESASTNQTSMYLCASSLSGRALHFGNGTRLTVT.

This sequence joins TRBV30 and TRBJ1-1, with unresolved D. Trimming removed 2 bases at V and 3 bases at J, with 10 bases between. From germline, CDR1 is GTSNPN and CDR2 SVGIG (reference sequence). There are 13 residues in the CDR3. In DNA, the CDR3 is TGTGCCTGGAGTATTAGCATGTACACTGAAGCTTTCTTT. Translating it yields CAWSISMYTEAFF. The whole variable domain, filled in from reference TRBV30 and TRBJ1-1, reads SQTIHQWPATLVQPVGSPLSLECTVEGTSNPNLYWYRQAAGRGLQLLFYSVGIGQISSEVPQNLSASRPQDRQFILSSKKLLLSDSGFYLCAWSISMYTEAFFGQGTRLTVV.

V and J are TRBV16 and TRBJ2-7; a possible D gene is TRBD1 (5 bases). Trimming cost V 6 bases and J 5 bases, with 17 bases left between them. This CDR3 contains 14 residues. The germline V gene encodes CDR1 KGHSY and CDR2 FQNENV. This chain's CDR3 is CASSLQGERHEQYF. CDR3 sequence (DNA): TGTGCCAGCAGTCTACAAGGGGAAAGACACGAGCAGTACTTC.

V is TRBV7-8 and J is TRBJ1-5; no clear D gene. The germline gives CDR1 SGHVS, CDR2 FQNEAQ. V was cut by 1 base and J by 3 bases, with 4 bases left in between. This CDR3 is built from 13 residues. DNA for the CDR3: TGTGCCAGCAGCTTAGTATTCAATCAGCCCCAGCATTTT. This translates into CASSLVFNQPQHF.

The chain uses TRBV7-8 and TRBJ1-5; a possible D gene is TRBD1 (6 bases). Germline CDR1 is SGHVS and CDR2 is FQNEAQ. The CDR3 runs 15 residues. Trimming shortened V by 7 bases and J by 0 bases, and 13 bases separated the two germline ends. The CDR3 is CASNPDRYSNQPQHF. CDR3 DNA: TGTGCCAGCAACCCCGACAGGTATAGCAATCAGCCCCAGCATTTT.

The rearrangement uses TRBV28 and TRBJ1-2, with D possibly being TRBD1 (5 bases). Trimming cost V 6 bases and J 3 bases, with 14 bases left between them. The CDR3 contains 14 residues. Germline V gene data show CDR1 as MDHEN and CDR2 as SYDVKM. The CDR3 DNA is TGTGCCAGCAGCCCTCCTTGGGGGGACTATGGCTACACCTTC. This codes for CASSPPWGDYGYTF.

The CDR3 DNA follows: TGTGCCAGCAGCTTAGCTAGGACTAGCGGAGTTAGCTCTGGGGCCAACGTCCTGACTTTC. The encoded protein is CASSLARTSGVSSGANVLTF. V and J are TRBV7-2 and TRBJ2-6, with 10 bases aligning to TRBD2. This CDR3 contains 20 residues. Germline V gene lookup returns CDR1 SGHTA and CDR2 FQGNSA. V was clipped by 0 bases and J by 0 bases; unmatched bases: 8.

The chain uses TRBV19 and TRBJ2-5; D unclear. Trimming left V 3 bases short and J 4 bases short, with 6 bases between. The CDR3 has 12 amino acids. Per the germline V gene, CDR1 is LNHDA and CDR2 is SQIVND (reference sequence). The CDR3 coding sequence is TGTGCCAGTAGTATCACAAGAGAGACCCAGTACTTC. Its protein is CASSITRETQYF.

V and J are TRBV9 and TRBJ2-3; D is ambiguous. Per the germline V gene, CDR1 is SGDLS and CDR2 is YYNGEE. V dropped 1 base and J dropped 2 bases, with 8 bases sitting between them. CDR3 length: 14 residues. The CDR3 DNA sequence: TGTGCCAGCAGCGTAAGTTGGCACACAGATACGCAGTATTTT. It specifies CASSVSWHTDTQYF. The whole variable domain, filled in from reference TRBV9 and TRBJ2-3, reads DSGVTQTPKHLITATGQRVTLRCSPRSGDLSVYWYQQSLDQGLQFLIQYYNGEERAKGNILERFSAQQFPDLHSELNLSSLELGDSALYFCASSVSWHTDTQYFGPGTRLTVL.

J is TRBJ1-5 and V is TRBV6-5; D is perhaps TRBD1 (5 bases). Germline V CDR1 and CDR2: MNHEY, SVGAGI. This CDR3 is 15 amino acids long. V was cut by 7 bases and J by 4 bases, with 17 bases left in between. The CDR3 DNA follows: TGTGCCAGCACGAGGAGCCCTACAGGAAATCAGCCCCAGCATTTT. It specifies CASTRSPTGNQPQHF.

The rearrangement links TRBV28 to TRBJ1-5; D is possibly TRBD1 (5 bases). Germline V gene data show CDR1 as MDHEN and CDR2 as SYDVKM. Trimming removed 3 bases from V and 6 bases from J, with 12 bases in between. This CDR3 spans 14 amino acids. In nucleotides, the CDR3 is TGTGCCAGCAGTTTTGGGGGGTCAACTCAGCCCCAGCATTTT. Translated, it gives CASSFGGSTQPQHF.

V usage is TRBV7-8 and J usage is TRBJ2-1; no clear D gene. Trimming took off 0 bases at V and 4 bases at J, with 10 bases between the two ends. Per the germline V gene, CDR1 is SGHVS and CDR2 is FQNEAQ. This CDR3 region has 15 residues. The CDR3 here is CASSLAEHWYNEQFF. In nucleotides, the CDR3 is TGTGCCAGCAGCTTAGCGGAGCATTGGTACAATGAGCAGTTCTTC. The variable domain in full, with the rest retrieved from reference TRBV7-8 and TRBJ2-1, is GAGVSQSPRYKVAKRGQDVALRCDPISGHVSLFWYQQALGQGPEFLTYFQNEAQLDKSGLPSDRFFAERPEGSVSTLKIQRTQQEDSAVYLCASSLAEHWYNEQFFGPGTRLTVL.

The chain employs TRBV28 and TRBJ1-5, with 10 bases matching TRBD1. This CDR3 contains 16 residues. V lost 5 bases and J lost 5; bases outside the gene matches: 9. Germline V gene lookup returns CDR1 MDHEN and CDR2 SYDVKM. The CDR3 DNA reads TGTGCCAGCAGTCTCACGGGACAGGGGATCGATCAGCCCCAGCATTTT. Residues: CASSLTGQGIDQPQHF. Full variable domain (outside the CDR3, taken from reference TRBV28 and TRBJ1-5): DVKVTQSSRYLVKRTGEKVFLECVQDMDHENMFWYRQDPGLGLRLIYFSYDVKMKEKGDIPEGYSVSREKKERFSLILESASTNQTSMYLCASSLTGQGIDQPQHFGDGTRLSIL.

The V call is TRBV4-2, the J call TRBJ1-1, with a possible D match to TRBD1 (5 bases). Per the germline V gene, CDR1 is LGHNA and CDR2 is YNFKEQ. V was trimmed by 3 bases and J by 7 bases, leaving 21 bases between them. CDR3 length equals 16 residues. DNA for the CDR3: TGTGCCAGCAGCCAGCCAAATCCCGGCAGGGACGTTGAAGCTTTCTTT. This gives the protein CASSQPNPGRDVEAFF.

This rearrangement joins TRBV19 to TRBJ1-5; TRBD1 might be the D (6 bases). This CDR3 has 19 residues. The V end was cut by 5 bases, the J end by 0 bases, with 23 bases between. From germline, CDR1 is LNHDA and CDR2 SQIVND (reference sequence). The CDR3 sequence: CASSGGGPLSLYSNQPQHF. DNA for the CDR3: TGTGCCAGTAGTGGGGGGGGGCCCCTTTCTCTATATAGCAATCAGCCCCAGCATTTT.

The chain carries TRBV5-1 and TRBJ2-6; 9 positions agree with TRBD1. From germline, CDR1 is SGHRS and CDR2 YFSETQ. CDR3 length: 15 residues. The V gene end was trimmed by 3 bases and the J gene end by 10 bases; junction bases not matched to a gene: 8. The CDR3: CASSSSGTGTNVLTF. For the CDR3, the DNA is TGCGCCAGCAGCTCTTCCGGGACAGGGACTAACGTCCTGACTTTC.

This clone has only a few counts. The V call is TRBV29-1, the J call TRBJ2-3, with D tentatively TRBD2 (6 bases). The CDR3 totals 13 residues. Germline V gene data show CDR1 as SQVTM and CDR2 as ANQGSEA. Between the trimmed V and J ends, which lost 7 bases and 3 bases, there was a span of 14 bases. The CDR3 sequence is CSGEEGGTDTQYF. The CDR3 DNA follows: TGCAGCGGGGAGGAGGGTGGGACAGATACGCAGTATTTT.

V and J are TRBV10-3 and TRBJ2-3; TRBD1 matches at 8 bases. This CDR3 is 18 amino acids long. Trimming cost V 4 bases and J 0 bases; bases outside gene matches: 12. Germline V gene data show CDR1 as ENHRY and CDR2 as SYGVKD. CDR3: CAISGPRGRFRSTDTQYF. DNA for the CDR3: TGTGCCATCAGTGGTCCCAGGGGGCGTTTCCGGAGCACAGATACGCAGTATTTT.

In the case of this clone: In the same sample, other DNA sequences code for this CDR3. The chain employs TRBV6-5 and TRBJ1-5; 7 bases are a match to TRBD1. V lost 0 bases to trimming and J lost 6 bases; unmatched junction nucleotides: 2. Germline lookup yields CDR1 MNHEY and CDR2 SVGAGI. This CDR3 contains 14 residues. The CDR3 coding sequence is TGTGCCAGCAGTTACTCGGCAGGGGGTCAGCCCCAGCATTTT. Residues: CASSYSAGGQPQHF.

The gene calls are TRBV5-6 and TRBJ1-5; TRBD1 agrees at 7 bases. Germline V gene sequence: CDR1 SGHDT, CDR2 YYEEEE. This CDR3 has 15 residues. J gave up 7 bases and V 2 bases, and 9 bases lay outside the gene matches. The CDR3 region is CASSFGGGGGQPQHF. CDR3 nucleotide sequence: TGTGCCAGCAGCTTTGGAGGAGGGGGCGGGCAGCCCCAGCATTTT.

This chain joins TRBV6-7 and TRBJ1-5, with TRBD1 as a possible D gene (5 bases). TRBV6-7 is sorted into the ORF group, with uncertain function. There are 13 residues in the CDR3. The V end was cut by 2 bases, the J end by 7 bases, with 9 bases between. Written as DNA, the CDR3 is TGTGCCAGCAGTTACCGGGGGGGACAGCCCCAGCATTTT. Protein product: CASSYRGGQPQHF.

The chain uses TRBV7-9 and TRBJ2-7; 7 bases fit TRBD2. The CDR3 runs 14 residues. Germline V gene lookup returns CDR1 SEHNR and CDR2 FQNEAQ (reference sequence). Losses at the gene ends were 5 bases for V and 2 bases for J; bases not matched to a gene: 6. The CDR3 bases are TGTGCCAGCAGCCCTATGGGGGGGACCTACGAGCAGTACGTC. Encoded protein: CASSPMGGTYEQYV.

The V gene is TRBV2, the J gene TRBJ2-5; TRBD1 aligns across 8 bases. The CDR3 is made up of 12 amino acids. The V gene end was trimmed by 7 bases and the J gene end by 4 bases; junction bases not matched to a gene: 2. Per the germline V gene, CDR1 is SNHLY and CDR2 is FYNNEI. The CDR3 coding sequence is TGTGCCAGCAATGACAGGGGAGAGACCCAGTACTTC. Protein: CASNDRGETQYF.

This chain joins TRBV19 and TRBJ1-4; tentatively, D is TRBD1 (5 bases). The CDR3 length is 13 residues. The V gene lost 6 bases and the J gene lost 4 bases, with 9 bases spanning the gap. From germline, CDR1 is LNHDA and CDR2 SQIVND (reference sequence). For the CDR3, the DNA is TGTGCCAGTAGGGGACGGAATAATGAAAAACTGTTTTTT. Its protein is CASRGRNNEKLFF.